This T cell receptor (beta chain) was identified during a study of cytomegalovirus exposure and HLA in healthy donors. Whole-study results and caveats: In a later analysis, TCR beta V- and J-gene trimming was associated with a missense DCLRE1C variant. Cytomegalovirus-associated status was assigned to 150 or so TCR beta chains. Later analysis reportedly placed an Asian-associated ancestry cluster below the roughly 640-donor mean in N-insertions.

The CDR3 has 17 residues. Trimming removed 0 bases from V and 5 bases from J; junction bases left unmatched: 9. Germline V CDR1 and CDR2: LGHNA, YNFKEQ. Turning to this clone: The target antigen is unknown.

In the PCR, 60 Vbeta and 13 Jbeta primers were used. Some clones are missing from TCRdb's copy, which holds only in-frame ones; the method was immunoSEQ multiplex PCR. The sample yields around 130,000 clones, around 84% seen once. The TCR sequence derives from a woman between 18 and 30 years old in good health and CMV-seropositive. The sample comprised PBMCs. V and J are TRBV4-2 and TRBJ2-5, with 10 positions matching TRBD2. The CDR3 DNA reads TGTGCCAGCAGCCAAGATGACCTAGCGGGGGTCGGGGAGACCCAGTACTTC. Protein: CASSQDDLAGVGETQYF.